Shown below are 18 T cell receptor beta chains from a single sample sequenced in a study of blood T cells in healthy people across ages. A second roughly 7 to 11 cycle PCR used barcoded and J-beta primers. TCRdb processed the 5' RACE reads anew with MiXCR; each CDR3 protein has one entry. The sample yields approximately 780,000 distinct CDR3 sequences, more than 25% seen once. This same sample was also taken into another study, of T cells of mothers and their children.

Specimen: blood. These receptors were taken from a boy aged 5 to 17 in good health.

This chain links TRBV9 with TRBJ2-5; maybe TRBD2 (6 bases). The germline V gene encodes CDR1 SGDLS and CDR2 YYNGEE. Deletions cut 1 base from V and 4 bases from J, with 17 bases between. The CDR3 is 16 amino acids. CDR3: CASSVTTGGAPETQYF. The CDR3 coding sequence is TGTGCCAGCAGCGTAACTACCGGAGGGGCCCCAGAGACCCAGTACTTC.

The V gene is TRBV12-3 or TRBV12-4, the J gene TRBJ2-2, with TRBD1 matching over 8 bases. Germline trimming cut 5 bases from V and 7 bases from J; bases unmatched to any gene: 9. The CDR3 is 15 amino acids. The CDR3 loop is CASSPGTGISGELFF. For the CDR3, the DNA is TGTGCCAGCAGTCCCGGGACAGGAATCAGCGGGGAGCTGTTTTTT.

The CDR3 DNA sequence: TGTGCCAGCAGTTTAATGAAACACTATGGCTACACCTTC. Translated: CASSLMKHYGYTF. This chain connects TRBV12-3 or TRBV12-4 to TRBJ1-2; D is uncertain. This CDR3 is 13 amino acids long. With 2 bases removed from V and 3 bases from J, the gap between germline ends came to 7 bases.

The chain couples TRBV29-1 to TRBJ1-2; 7 bases are shared with TRBD1. J was trimmed by 2 bases and V by 5 bases; bases with no gene match: 8. The CDR3 is made up of 14 amino acids. Germline assignment: CDR1 SQVTM and CDR2 ANQGSEA. CDR3 residues: CSVLNRGANYGYTF. Here the CDR3 DNA reads TGCAGCGTTTTAAACAGGGGCGCCAACTATGGCTACACCTTC.

There are many counts of this clonotype. The rearrangement uses TRBV24-1 and TRBJ1-1; TRBD1 matches at 8 bases. The germline V gene has CDR1 KGHDR and CDR2 SFDVKD. Trimming cost V 7 bases and J 7 bases; bases outside gene matches: 7. CDR3 size: 13 residues. The CDR3 DNA follows: TGTGCCACCAGCGGGGACAGGTCCCATGAAGCTTTCTTT. Translated, it gives CATSGDRSHEAFF.

The chain joins TRBV3-1 to TRBJ2-4; D gene uncertain. Germline CDR1 and CDR2: LGHDT and YNNKEL (reference sequence). V was cut by 11 bases and J by 0 bases, with 11 bases left in between. The CDR3 spans 13 residues. For the CDR3, the DNA is TGTGCCGTTTCCGCCCTAGCCAAAAACATTCAGTACTTC. It is translated as CAVSALAKNIQYF.

The V gene is TRBV7-9, the J gene TRBJ2-4, with 7 nucleotides matching TRBD2. The ends lost 4 bases at V and 0 bases at J; junction bases unmatched: 9. The CDR3 sequence is 17 residues long. Germline V gives CDR1 SEHNR, CDR2 FQNEAQ (reference sequence). CDR3: CASSSKRGVLAKNIQYF. CDR3 sequence (DNA): TGTGCCAGCAGCTCTAAACGGGGGGTCCTAGCCAAAAACATTCAGTACTTC.

This chain uses TRBV12-3 or TRBV12-4 with TRBJ2-5, with unresolved D. V lost 5 bases, J lost 5 bases, and 15 bases lay in between. This CDR3 comprises 14 residues. The CDR3 bases are TGTGCCAGCAGTCACCCCCGTCGGACGGAGACCCAGTACTTC. This gives the protein CASSHPRRTETQYF.

The chain is built from TRBV11-2 and TRBJ2-1, with a tentative D call TRBD2 (5 bases). Germline V gene sequence: CDR1 SGHAT, CDR2 FQNNGV. Trimming removed 7 bases at V and 6 bases at J, with 16 bases between. The CDR3 is 14 residues long. This chain's CDR3 is CASTPARTSNEQFF. CDR3 bases: TGTGCCAGCACCCCCGCCCGCACTAGCAATGAGCAGTTCTTC.

This clonotype was counted only a few times. This chain joins TRBV4-1 and TRBJ2-4; D remains ambiguous. V lost 0 bases to trimming and J lost 2 bases, with 11 bases between them. This CDR3 has 16 amino acids. Germline lookup yields CDR1 MGHRA and CDR2 YSYEKL. CDR3 nucleotides: TGCGCCAGCAGCCAAGATCAATTGGAAACCAAAAACATTCAGTACTTC. Amino acids: CASSQDQLETKNIQYF.

V is TRBV12-3 or TRBV12-4 and J is TRBJ2-1; tentative D call: TRBD2 (5 bases). This CDR3 is 14 amino acids long. The germline V and J ends were trimmed by 6 bases and 4 bases, with 13 bases remaining between them. In nucleotides, the CDR3 is TGTGCCAGCAGACTTGCGGACTTTTACAATGAGCAGTTCTTC. Translating gives CASRLADFYNEQFF.

There are a few counts of this clonotype. The chain employs TRBV7-9 and TRBJ2-5; TRBD1 matches at 10 bases. TRBJ2-7 explains the end of the DNA better; the J call may be wrong. The germline V gene has CDR1 SEHNR and CDR2 FQNEAQ (reference sequence). The CDR3 runs 15 residues. Here the CDR3 reads CASSLAWDRGDEQYF. DNA for the CDR3: TGTGCCAGCAGCTTAGCGTGGGACAGGGGTGACGAGCAGTACTTC.

In this sample, this clonotype turned up a few times. The chain uses TRBV12-3 or TRBV12-4 and TRBJ2-5; D is unresolved. The CDR3 sequence is 13 residues long. V gave up 4 bases and J gave up 4 bases, with 10 bases separating them. The CDR3 reads CASSSLDVETQYF. CDR3 bases: TGTGCCAGCAGTTCGCTAGATGTAGAGACCCAGTACTTC.

The gene calls are TRBV9 and TRBJ1-3, with D possibly matching TRBD1 (6 bases). The CDR3 spans 15 residues. The V end lost 0 bases, the J end lost 2 bases, and 9 bases lay between the germline ends. CDR1 is SGDLS, CDR2 YYNGEE, per germline. Here the CDR3 DNA reads TGTGCCAGCAGCGTAGCAGGGGCGGCTGGAAACACCATATATTTT. This translates into CASSVAGAAGNTIYF.

The gene calls are TRBV7-3 and TRBJ2-2; 7 nucleotides line up with TRBD2. From germline, CDR1 is SGHTA and CDR2 FQGTGA. This CDR3 region has 17 residues. V lost 1 base, J lost 4 bases, and 9 bases stayed unmatched. The CDR3 is CASSLRGGQPSTGELFF. In DNA, the CDR3 is TGTGCCAGCAGCTTAAGGGGGGGTCAACCCAGCACCGGGGAGCTGTTTTTT.

J is TRBJ1-2 and V is TRBV12-3 or TRBV12-4; tentatively, D is TRBD1 (6 bases). The CDR3 extends over 14 amino acids. Trimming took off 6 bases at V and 3 bases at J, with 14 bases between the two ends. CDR3 DNA sequence: TGTGCCAGCAGAAAAACAGGGAGGCACTATGGCTACACCTTC. Translating gives CASRKTGRHYGYTF.

V and J are TRBV20-1 and TRBJ2-1; D perhaps matches TRBD1 (6 bases). The last part of the DNA fits TRBJ2-5 better; the J call may be wrong. This CDR3 has 13 residues. Germline V gives CDR1 DFQATT, CDR2 SNEGSKA (reference sequence). CDR3 loop: CSARAAGEETQYF. The CDR3 bases are TGCAGTGCTAGAGCGGCAGGGGAGGAGACCCAGTACTTC.

This clonotype was found a few times. V is TRBV21-1 and J is TRBJ1-3. TRBV21-1 is a recognized pseudogene. CDR3 size: 12 residues. The CDR3 is CASDGTGNTIYF. DNA of the CDR3: TGTGCCAGCGATGGAACTGGAAACACCATATATTTT.